The text below deals with one T cell receptor beta chain. This specimen belongs to a study of T cells in Graves' hyperthyroidism and ophthalmopathy. CDR1 is LNHDA and CDR2 is SQIVND in the germline V gene (reference sequence). V shed 2 bases, J shed 5 bases, and the junction held 2 bases outside the gene matches. The CDR3 sequence is 14 residues long. Amplification yielded TCR beta CDR3 regions, with RNA transcripts as the source. Using the HTBI primer set, a first-round RT-PCR was run on the TCR CDR3. TCRdb redid the calling of the multiplex PCR reads with MiXCR, one entry per CDR3 protein. This sample has roughly 400,000 distinct CDR3 sequences, with 15% to 18% found just once.

The clonotype was recovered from a woman between 18 and 29 years old with Graves' hyperthyroidism that later progressed to Graves' ophthalmopathy. The V call is TRBV19, the J call TRBJ2-2, with 7 bases matching TRBD2. Sequenced material: blood. CDR3 DNA sequence: TGTGCCAGTAGTATACGGCGGGAGACCGGGGAGCTGTTTTTT. It specifies CASSIRRETGELFF.